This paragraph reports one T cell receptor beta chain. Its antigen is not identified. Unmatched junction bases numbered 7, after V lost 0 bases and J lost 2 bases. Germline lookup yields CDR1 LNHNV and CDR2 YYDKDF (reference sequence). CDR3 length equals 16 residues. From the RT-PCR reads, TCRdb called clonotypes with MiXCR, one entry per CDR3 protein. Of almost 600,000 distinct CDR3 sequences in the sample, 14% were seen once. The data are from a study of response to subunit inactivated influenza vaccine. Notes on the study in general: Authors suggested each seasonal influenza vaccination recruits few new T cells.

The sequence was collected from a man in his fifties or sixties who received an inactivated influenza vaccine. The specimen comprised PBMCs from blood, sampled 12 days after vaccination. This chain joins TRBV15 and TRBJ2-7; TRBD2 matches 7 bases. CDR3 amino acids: CATSRDLGGSAYEQYF. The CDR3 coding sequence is TGTGCCACCAGCAGAGATCTGGGGGGGAGCGCCTACGAGCAGTACTTC.